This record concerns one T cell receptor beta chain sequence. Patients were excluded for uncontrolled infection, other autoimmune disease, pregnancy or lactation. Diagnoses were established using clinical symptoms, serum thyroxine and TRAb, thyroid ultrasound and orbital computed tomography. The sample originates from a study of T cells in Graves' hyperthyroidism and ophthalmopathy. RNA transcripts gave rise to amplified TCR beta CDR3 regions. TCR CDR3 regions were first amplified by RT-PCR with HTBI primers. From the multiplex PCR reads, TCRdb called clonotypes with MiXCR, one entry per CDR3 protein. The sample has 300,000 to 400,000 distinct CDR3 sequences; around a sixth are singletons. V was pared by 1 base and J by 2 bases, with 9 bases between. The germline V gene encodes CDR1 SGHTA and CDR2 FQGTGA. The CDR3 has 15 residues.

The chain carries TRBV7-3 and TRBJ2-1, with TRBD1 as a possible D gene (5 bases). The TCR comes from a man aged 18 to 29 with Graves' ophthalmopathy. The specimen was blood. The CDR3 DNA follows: TGTGCCAGCAGCTTAAACCAGGGTACCTACAATGAGCAGTTCTTC. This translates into CASSLNQGTYNEQFF.